This TCR beta chain was profiled in a study of human T cells and chemical hapten exposure. Across the study: Patch testing was performed with 0.01% DPC on the upper back, with reading at 6 days.

Overall study results and limits: PT1 expanded TCR numbers rose with patch test score.

The authors' processing: Ranging from roughly 23,224 to 750,000, TCR counts per sample had a median value of approximately 99,000. TCRdb reprocessed the RACE reads via MiXCR and lists one record per CDR3 protein. These V and J calls are TCRdb output, not the study's own analysis. Found here are 180,000 or so distinct CDR3 sequences, around 23% of them singletons; the top ten hold about 2.5%. Time point noted: patch test 3, about 24 weeks after DPC sensitization. As to treatment: therapeutic diphenylcyclopropenone sensitization with weekly scalp DPC. The sample holds a few counts of this clonotype. What it recognizes is unknown. V gave up 4 bases and J gave up 3 bases; unmatched junction bases: 9. CDR3 size: 17 residues. Germline CDR1 KGHDR, CDR2 SFDVKD.

The rearrangement links TRBV24-1 to TRBJ2-1; 9 positions agree with TRBD2. The receptor was derived from a woman in her thirties or forties with alopecia areata. Some clones in this sample may be carry-over from other donors' samples. The sequenced sample was whole blood, obtained in connection with sensitization to the hapten diphenylcyclopropenone (DPC). As DNA, the CDR3 is TGTGCCACCAGTGACCCCTCCTTTAGCGGGGGCTACAATGAGCAGTTCTTC. As protein: CATSDPSFSGGYNEQFF.